This record concerns one TCR beta chain sequence. Its antigen is still unknown. The method was immunoSEQ multiplex PCR; TCRdb's version includes in-frame clones alone and lacks a portion of them. The sample carries 30,000 to 45,000 clones, 81% recorded once. This entry is derived from a study of T cells in localized non-small cell lung cancer. Study findings and constraints: It remains possible that heterogeneity exists, since only one tumor region was sequenced. Across samples, adjacent lung featured a median 57 of the top 100 tumor clones. Of the tissues analyzed, uninvolved adjacent lung showed maximal T cell clonality, greater than tumor.

This CDR3 has 16 residues. Trimming removed 4 bases from V and 6 bases from J, with 20 bases in between. Germline V gene data show CDR1 as SGHRS and CDR2 as YFSETQ. The chain links TRBV5-1 to TRBJ1-5, with no clear D. The source is a male donor aged 60 or over with stage II lung adenocarcinoma. The specimen comprised peripheral blood mononuclear cells, sampled before any cancer treatment. The CDR3 DNA reads TGCGCCAGCAGCGTGAATTTAATCGAGTCGGGTCAGCCCCAGCATTTT. It specifies CASSVNLIESGQPQHF.